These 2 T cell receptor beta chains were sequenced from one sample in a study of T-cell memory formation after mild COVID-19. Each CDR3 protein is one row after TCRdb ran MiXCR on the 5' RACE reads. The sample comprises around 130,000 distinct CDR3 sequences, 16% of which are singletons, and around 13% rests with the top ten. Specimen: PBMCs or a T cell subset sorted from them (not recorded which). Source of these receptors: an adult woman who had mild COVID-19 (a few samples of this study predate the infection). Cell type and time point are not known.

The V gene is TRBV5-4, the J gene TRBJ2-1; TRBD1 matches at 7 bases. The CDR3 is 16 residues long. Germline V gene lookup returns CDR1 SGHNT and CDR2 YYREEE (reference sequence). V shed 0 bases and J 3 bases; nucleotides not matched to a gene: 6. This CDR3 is CASSLAGTANYNEQFF. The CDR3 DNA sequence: TGTGCCAGCAGCTTGGCCGGGACAGCTAACTACAATGAGCAGTTCTTC.

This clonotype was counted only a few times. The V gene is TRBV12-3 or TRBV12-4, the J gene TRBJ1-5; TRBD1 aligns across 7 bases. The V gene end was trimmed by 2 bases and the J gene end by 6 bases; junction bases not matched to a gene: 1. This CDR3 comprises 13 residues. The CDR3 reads CASSLQGVQPQHF. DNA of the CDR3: TGTGCCAGCAGTTTACAGGGGGTTCAGCCCCAGCATTTT.